This T cell receptor (beta chain) was retrieved from a study of beta chain features in type 1 diabetes. Broader study findings: Patients showed naive, central memory and Treg TCRB repertoires that appeared more similar than those of healthy donors.

Sorting gave populations that all exceeded 95% purity. As every portion of the isolated RNA was reverse transcribed, the sequencing read expressed TCRB transcripts. The average output of naive, central memory and regulatory T cell samples was approximately 3.8 million reads. Sequencing was performed with immunoSEQ multiplex PCR; in TCRdb, only in-frame clones are kept and a portion is missing. The sample holds around 400,000 clones, about 15% seen once. Germline values: CDR1 MNHEY, CDR2 SVGAGI. The CDR3 consists of 15 residues. V was clipped by 0 bases and J by 3 bases, with 12 bases between them. This clone has more than one count but fewer than ten. Its antigen is currently unknown.

Sequences were obtained from naive CD4+ T cells from blood. The chain has TRBV6-5 and TRBJ2-7; a possible D gene is TRBD2 (6 bases). This receptor was taken from a woman aged 18-29 years in good health. CDR3 protein: CASSYSMAGNYEQYF. The CDR3 DNA reads TGTGCCAGCAGTTACTCGATGGCGGGGAACTACGAGCAGTACTTC.